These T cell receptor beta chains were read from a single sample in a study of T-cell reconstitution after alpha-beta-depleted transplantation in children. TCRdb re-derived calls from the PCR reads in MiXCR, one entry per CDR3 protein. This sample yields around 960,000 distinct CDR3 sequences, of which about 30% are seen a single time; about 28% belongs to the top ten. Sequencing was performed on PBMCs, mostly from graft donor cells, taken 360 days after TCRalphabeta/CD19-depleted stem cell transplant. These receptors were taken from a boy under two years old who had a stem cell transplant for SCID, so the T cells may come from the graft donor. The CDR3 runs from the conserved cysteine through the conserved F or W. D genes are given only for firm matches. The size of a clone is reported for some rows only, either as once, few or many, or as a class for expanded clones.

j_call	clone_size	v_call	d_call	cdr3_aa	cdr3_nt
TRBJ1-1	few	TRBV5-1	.	CASSLAQMNTEAFF	TGCGCCAGCAGCTTGGCCCAGATGAACACTGAAGCTTTCTTT
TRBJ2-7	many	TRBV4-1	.	CASSQELGRDFYEQYF	TGCGCCAGCAGCCAAGAATTGGGTAGGGATTTCTACGAGCAGTACTTC
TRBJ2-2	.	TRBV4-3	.	CASSRTGTASTGELFF	TGCGCCAGCAGCCGAACCGGGACGGCTTCCACCGGGGAGCTGTTTTTT
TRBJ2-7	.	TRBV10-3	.	CAISVGQGYEQYF	TGTGCCATCAGTGTCGGGCAGGGCTACGAGCAGTACTTC
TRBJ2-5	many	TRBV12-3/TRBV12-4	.	CASSFRYQETQYF	TGTGCCAGCAGTTTCCGCTACCAAGAGACCCAGTACTTC
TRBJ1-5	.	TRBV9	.	CASSRESNQPQHF	TGTGCCAGCAGCCGCGAAAGCAATCAGCCCCAGCATTTT
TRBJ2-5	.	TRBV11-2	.	CASSTNGKAGTWVGTQYF	TGTGCCAGCAGCACCAATGGAAAGGCCGGGACTTGGGTCGGGACCCAGTACTTC
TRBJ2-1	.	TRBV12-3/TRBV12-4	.	CASSFRQASPKVEQFF	TGTGCCAGCAGTTTTCGACAGGCCTCCCCCAAGGTTGAGCAGTTCTTC
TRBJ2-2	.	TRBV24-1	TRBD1	CATSEGTGHTGELFF	TGTGCCACCAGTGAAGGGACAGGGCACACCGGGGAGCTGTTTTTT
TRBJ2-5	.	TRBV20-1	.	CSADLADLQETQYF	TGCAGTGCTGACTTAGCGGATCTACAAGAGACCCAGTACTTC
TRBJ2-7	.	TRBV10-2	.	CASRGVGEQYF	TGCGCCAGCAGGGGGGTGGGCGAGCAGTACTTC
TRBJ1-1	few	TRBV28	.	CASSPDSKNTEAFF	TGTGCCAGCAGCCCTGACAGCAAGAACACTGAAGCTTTCTTT
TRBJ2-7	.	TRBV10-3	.	CAISAQQGVDEQYF	TGTGCCATCAGTGCCCAACAGGGAGTCGACGAGCAGTACTTC
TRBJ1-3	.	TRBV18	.	CASSGLGDGNTIYF	TGTGCCAGCTCAGGCCTCGGAGATGGAAACACCATATATTTT
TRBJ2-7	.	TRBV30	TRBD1	CAFGQGNEQYF	TGTGCCTTTGGACAGGGGAACGAGCAGTACTTC
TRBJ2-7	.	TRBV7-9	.	CASSLSGPLGYEQYF	TGTGCCAGCAGCCTCTCCGGGCCCCTCGGCTACGAGCAGTACTTC
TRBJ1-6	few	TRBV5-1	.	CASSLVGEGLDSPLHF	TGCGCCAGCAGCTTGGTTGGGGAAGGCTTGGATTCACCCCTCCACTTT
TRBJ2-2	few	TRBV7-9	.	CASSPPGGSANTGELFF	TGTGCCAGCAGCCCTCCTGGGGGCAGCGCGAACACCGGGGAGCTGTTTTTT
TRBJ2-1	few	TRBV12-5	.	CASGLALGTEQFF	TGTGCTAGTGGTTTGGCCTTGGGGACAGAGCAGTTCTTC
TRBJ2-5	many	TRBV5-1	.	CATGVRGGETQYF	TGCGCCACCGGGGTCAGGGGAGGAGAGACCCAGTACTTC
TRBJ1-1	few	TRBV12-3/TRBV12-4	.	CASTYPSGTSEAFF	TGTGCCAGCACCTACCCGTCAGGGACTAGTGAAGCTTTCTTT
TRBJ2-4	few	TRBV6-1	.	CATLSLAKNIQYF	TGTGCCACCCTGTCGCTAGCCAAAAACATTCAGTACTTC
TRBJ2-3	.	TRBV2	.	CASSDPPVARVTDTQYF	TGTGCCAGCAGTGACCCCCCGGTCGCCAGGGTAACAGATACGCAGTATTTT
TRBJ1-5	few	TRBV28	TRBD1	CASSLFRGTGTSQPQHF	TGTGCCAGCAGTTTATTCAGGGGGACAGGGACCAGTCAGCCCCAGCATTTT
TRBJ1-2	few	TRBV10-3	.	CAISGRREMGYGYTF	TGTGCCATCAGTGGAAGGCGGGAAATGGGCTATGGCTACACCTTC
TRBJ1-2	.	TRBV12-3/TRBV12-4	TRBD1	CASSLGLGQLPPNYGYTF	TGTGCCAGCAGTTTAGGGTTGGGACAGCTACCCCCCAACTATGGCTACACCTTC
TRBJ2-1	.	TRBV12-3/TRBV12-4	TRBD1	CASSQRTGSYNEQFF	TGTGCCAGCAGTCAAAGGACAGGGTCCTACAATGAGCAGTTCTTC